Shown below are 28 T cell receptor beta chains from a single sample sequenced in a study of shared clonotypes between healthy human individuals (TCRdb year 2020). Library generation was performed with the immunoSEQ multiplex PCR assay. The clones in this table, taken by TCRdb from immuneACCESS, are in-frame only. Not every clone is retained; where verified, under half of the shortfall comes from an unresolved V gene, and the cause of the rest is unknown. The sample table lists roughly 1.4 million clones, just under 99% of them with a count of one. About 0.35% of the sample goes to the ten largest clones. Sequenced input: naive CD4+ T cells sorted from blood. The cell subset or site label here, explained by the study, means: CD45RA+ positively selected. These TCRs come from a man between 25 and 39 years old in good health.

The chain couples TRBV27 to TRBJ2-1, with 7 bases lining up with TRBD1. The CDR3 spans 16 residues. The J segment lost 4 bases and the V segment lost 8 bases, leaving 14 bases of the junction unmatched. CDR1 and CDR2 from the germline V gene are MNHEY and SMNVEV (reference sequence). CDR3 sequence reads: CASGKYRGAQYNEQFF. CDR3 DNA sequence: TGTGCCAGCGGCAAATACAGGGGCGCTCAATACAATGAGCAGTTCTTC.

This chain joins TRBV5-1 and TRBJ2-2; 7 bases line up with TRBD2. The length of the CDR3 is 14 residues. J lost 6 bases, V lost 4 bases, and 6 bases had no gene match. Germline-derived CDR1 and CDR2 are SGHRS and YFSETQ. The DNA for the CDR3 is TGCGCCAGCAGCCTCGACGCGGGGGCCGGGGAGCTGTTTTTT. Its translation: CASSLDAGAGELFF.

This clone has a single count. The genes are TRBV7-3 and TRBJ1-1, with 9 bases lining up with TRBD1. With V trimmed by 5 bases and J by 3 bases, 10 bases remained unmatched. From germline, CDR1 is SGHTA and CDR2 FQGTGA. The CDR3 consists of 16 residues. CDR3 DNA: TGTGCCAGCAGCCCACGACAGGGGGGCTTTTACACTGAAGCTTTCTTT. Its protein is CASSPRQGGFYTEAFF.

V gene TRBV19 combines with J gene TRBJ1-1; no reliable D call. Trimming left V 9 bases short and J 3 bases short, with 14 bases between. CDR3 length: 13 amino acids. Germline V gene sequence: CDR1 LNHDA, CDR2 SQIVND (reference sequence). Written as DNA, the CDR3 is TGTGCCAGCAGATGGACGACGGACACTGAAGCTTTCTTT. Translated, it gives CASRWTTDTEAFF.

This clone was picked up one time. The gene calls are TRBV29-1 and TRBJ2-3, with D tentatively TRBD2 (5 bases). V was trimmed by 3 bases and J by 0 bases, leaving 10 bases between them. This CDR3 has 14 residues. The germline V gene has CDR1 SQVTM and CDR2 ANQGSEA. The CDR3 bases are TGCAGCGTTGACAGGAGGATTAGCACAGATACGCAGTATTTT. Its translation: CSVDRRISTDTQYF.

The rearrangement joins TRBV5-1 to TRBJ2-3; 15 bases are a match to TRBD2. The CDR3 is made up of 17 amino acids. Unmatched junction bases numbered 6, after V lost 4 bases and J lost 3 bases. Per germline, CDR1 SGHRS and CDR2 YFSETQ. As DNA, the CDR3 is TGCGCCAGCAGCCCGGGACTAGCGGGAGGATTGACAGATACGCAGTATTTT. It is translated as CASSPGLAGGLTDTQYF.

The genes are TRBV10-3 and TRBJ2-3, with D uncertain. The CDR3 is 11 residues long. Germline V gives CDR1 ENHRY, CDR2 SYGVKD. Trimming removed 4 bases at V and 4 bases at J, with 3 bases between. The CDR3 DNA is TGTGCCATCAGTGGGTCAGATACGCAGTATTTT. Translating gives CAISGSDTQYF.

This CDR3 is CSVHISGGYEQYF. CDR3 DNA: TGCAGCGTTCACATTAGCGGTGGCTACGAGCAGTACTTC. The chain combines TRBV29-1 with TRBJ2-7; TRBD2 is a possible D gene (6 bases). Germline lookup yields CDR1 SQVTM and CDR2 ANQGSEA. The CDR3 is 13 amino acids. V lost 5 bases and J 3 bases, leaving 14 bases between the germline ends.

The V call is TRBV15, the J call TRBJ2-7; D gene ambiguous. The V end was cut by 3 bases, the J end by 6 bases, with 9 bases between. The CDR3 has 12 residues. Germline V gives CDR1 LNHNV, CDR2 YYDKDF (reference sequence). The CDR3 loop reads CATSSLRSEQYF. DNA for the CDR3: TGTGCCACCAGCAGTCTGCGAAGCGAGCAGTACTTC.

This rearrangement joins TRBV15 to TRBJ2-1; 10 bases align to TRBD2. This CDR3 spans 16 amino acids. Germline V gives CDR1 LNHNV, CDR2 YYDKDF (reference sequence). Unmatched junction bases numbered 10, after V lost 5 bases and J lost 6 bases. CDR3 bases: TGTGCCACCAGCTCTCCCCTAGCGGGAGAGACCAATGAGCAGTTCTTC. This translates into CATSSPLAGETNEQFF.

Points on this clone: The same CDR3 arises from other DNA sequences in this sample as well. The chain couples TRBV10-2 to TRBJ2-5; D is unresolved. Trimming cost V 7 bases and J 4 bases, with 7 bases left between them. Germline loops: CDR1 WSHSY, CDR2 SAAADI. CDR3 length equals 11 residues. The CDR3 loop is CASTMGETQYF. The CDR3 DNA reads as TGCGCCAGCACCATGGGAGAGACCCAGTACTTC.

The rearrangement links TRBV7-2 to TRBJ2-7; possibly TRBD2 for D (6 bases). V was shortened by 5 bases and J by 0 bases, with 8 bases between the two germline ends. Looked up from germline, CDR1 is SGHTA and CDR2 is FQGNSA. CDR3 length: 13 residues. As DNA, the CDR3 is TGTGCCAGCAGCCCGACTAGCTCCTACGAGCAGTACTTC. This translates into CASSPTSSYEQYF.

The chain joins TRBV29-1 to TRBJ1-2, with D perhaps TRBD1 (5 bases). Deletions cut 7 bases from V and 5 bases from J, with 11 bases between. This CDR3 is built from 11 residues. Germline CDR1 SQVTM, CDR2 ANQGSEA. Here the CDR3 reads CSAGTDYGYTF. The CDR3 nucleotides are TGCAGCGCCGGGACGGATTATGGCTACACCTTC.

The gene calls are TRBV28 and TRBJ1-5; unclear D gene. The V and J ends lost 3 bases and 1 base respectively, with 25 bases between them. Germline V gives CDR1 MDHEN, CDR2 SYDVKM. The CDR3 consists of 20 residues. CDR3 DNA: TGTGCCAGCAGTTTTTACCTCCGAGACAATTTCTGGAGGAGCAATCAGCCCCAGCATTTT. The encoded protein is CASSFYLRDNFWRSNQPQHF. The variable domain in full, completed from reference TRBV28 and TRBJ1-5, reads DVKVTQSSRYLVKRTGEKVFLECVQDMDHENMFWYRQDPGLGLRLIYFSYDVKMKEKGDIPEGYSVSREKKERFSLILESASTNQTSMYLCASSFYLRDNFWRSNQPQHFGDGTRLSIL.

The chain combines TRBV6-6 with TRBJ2-7; 8 bases match TRBD1. Per the germline V gene, CDR1 is MNHNY and CDR2 is SVGAGI (reference sequence). CDR3 length equals 15 residues. J lost 3 bases, V lost 5 bases, and 9 bases had no gene match. The CDR3 coding sequence is TGTGCCAGCAGTCGAAAACCCGGGACAGGCTACGAGCAGTACTTC. It translates to CASSRKPGTGYEQYF.

The chain is built from TRBV14 and TRBJ2-1; 10 bases map to TRBD1. The CDR3 totals 15 residues. V was clipped by 4 bases and J by 8 bases; unmatched bases: 8. CDR1 and CDR2 (germline): SGHDN, FVKESK. CDR3 amino acids: CASSPGTGEAHEQFF. The CDR3 nucleotides read TGTGCCAGCAGCCCCGGGACAGGGGAGGCCCATGAGCAGTTCTTC.

V and J are TRBV5-1 and TRBJ1-2, with D tentatively TRBD1 (6 bases). The CDR3 loop spans 14 amino acids. Germline V gene sequence: CDR1 SGHRS, CDR2 YFSETQ. Trimming left V 6 bases short and J 2 bases short, with 14 bases between. Here the CDR3 reads CASNHRVGNYGYTF. The CDR3 nucleotides read TGCGCCAGCAATCACAGGGTCGGCAACTATGGCTACACCTTC.

V gene TRBV2 combines with J gene TRBJ1-5, with 8 bases matching TRBD1. This CDR3 spans 13 amino acids. The germline V gene encodes CDR1 SNHLY and CDR2 FYNNEI. The junction had 3 bases not matched to a gene; V was cut back by 7 bases and J by 4 bases. The CDR3 reads CASMGQENQPQHF. In DNA form, the CDR3 reads TGTGCCAGCATGGGACAGGAAAATCAGCCCCAGCATTTT.

A word on this clone: This is likely a read error, given that the CDR3 carries no conserved phenylalanine or tryptophan at its end. It is unclear where the CDR3 begins or ends on the DNA, so no DNA is shown, and the CDR3 is as TCRdb lists it. This chain connects TRBV2 to TRBJ2-3; no check of the table's D call, TRBD2, against the DNA was made. The germline CDR1 and CDR2 sequences are SNHLY and FYNNEI. The CDR3 is 10 residues long, ends included. The chain's CDR3 is CASRYTGTSI.

This clone was seen a single time. The same CDR3 arises from other DNA sequences in this sample as well. The V gene is TRBV7-9, the J gene TRBJ2-1; D gene uncertain. Trimming took 6 bases from V and 4 from J, leaving 10 bases between them. The CDR3 has 13 residues. CDR1 is SEHNR and CDR2 is FQNEAQ in the germline V gene (reference sequence). The chain's CDR3 is CASSRDSYNEQFF. For the CDR3, the DNA is TGTGCCAGCAGTCGCGATTCTTACAATGAGCAGTTCTTC.

Notes on this clone: Other DNA sequences in this specimen translate into the identical CDR3. V is TRBV29-1 and J is TRBJ2-2; D call uncertain. The ends were cut back, 4 bases at V and 4 bases at J, with 10 bases in the middle. Germline CDR1 and CDR2: SQVTM and ANQGSEA. CDR3 length equals 13 residues. CDR3 coding DNA: TGCAGCGTTGCCGGACGTTTCACCGGGGAGCTGTTTTTT. Amino acid sequence: CSVAGRFTGELFF.

This clone was picked up a small number of times. This chain connects TRBV28 to TRBJ2-6; a weak D match, TRBD1 (6 bases). CDR1 is MDHEN, CDR2 SYDVKM, per germline. V was clipped by 6 bases and J by 4 bases, with 19 bases between them. The CDR3 sequence is 17 residues long. The CDR3 nucleotides are TGTGCCAGCAGCTCCCCGACAGGTAATACAGGGGCCAACGTCCTGACTTTC. Its protein is CASSSPTGNTGANVLTF. The whole variable domain, filled in from reference TRBV28 and TRBJ2-6, reads DVKVTQSSRYLVKRTGEKVFLECVQDMDHENMFWYRQDPGLGLRLIYFSYDVKMKEKGDIPEGYSVSREKKERFSLILESASTNQTSMYLCASSSPTGNTGANVLTFGAGSRLTVL.

The chain combines TRBV28 with TRBJ1-5, with no clear D. This CDR3 comprises 15 residues. Trimming shortened V by 3 bases and J by 3 bases, and 12 bases separated the two germline ends. Germline V gene sequence: CDR1 MDHEN, CDR2 SYDVKM. Written as DNA, the CDR3 is TGTGCCAGCAGTTTCGGGCTTTCGAACAATCAGCCCCAGCATTTT. Encoded protein: CASSFGLSNNQPQHF.

As for this clone: Other nucleotide sequences in the sample specify the same CDR3. The J gene is TRBJ2-5, the V gene TRBV18, with TRBD1 matching over 9 bases. The CDR3 is 14 amino acids. Trimming took 3 bases from V and 1 from J; bases not matched to a gene: 0. Germline lookup yields CDR1 KGHSH and CDR2 LQKENI. CDR3 DNA: TGTGCCAGCTCACCGACAGGGGGCCAAGAGACCCAGTACTTC. Translating gives CASSPTGGQETQYF.

The V and J genes are TRBV5-1 and TRBJ2-2; D gene uncertain. CDR3 size: 13 residues. V was pared by 0 bases and J by 7 bases, with 7 bases between. Per germline, CDR1 SGHRS and CDR2 YFSETQ. The CDR3, as DNA: TGCGCCAGCAGCTTGGTGGAAAACGGGGAGCTGTTTTTT. It encodes CASSLVENGELFF.

The chain joins TRBV7-6 to TRBJ2-1; no definite D call. This CDR3 comprises 15 residues. V lost 5 bases to trimming and J lost 0 bases, with 11 bases between them. CDR1 and CDR2 from the germline V gene are SGHVS and FNYEAQ. CDR3: CASSLTTSSYNEQFF. The CDR3 bases are TGTGCCAGCAGCCTCACAACGAGCTCCTACAATGAGCAGTTCTTC.

V usage is TRBV9 and J usage is TRBJ2-5; D possibly corresponds to TRBD2 (5 bases). Germline-derived CDR1 and CDR2 are SGDLS and YYNGEE. CDR3 length equals 14 residues. Trimming took off 1 base at V and 3 bases at J, with 10 bases between the two ends. The CDR3 region is CASSVRAAEETQYF. CDR3 DNA: TGTGCCAGCAGCGTAAGAGCGGCGGAAGAGACCCAGTACTTC.

The V and J genes are TRBV9 and TRBJ1-2, with TRBD1 matching over 10 bases. Losses at the gene ends were 7 bases for V and 5 bases for J; bases not matched to a gene: 11. The CDR3 extends over 15 amino acids. The germline gives CDR1 SGDLS, CDR2 YYNGEE. In DNA form, the CDR3 reads TGTGCCAGCTCCACCGGGACAGGGGTACGGTATGGCTACACCTTC. The encoded protein is CASSTGTGVRYGYTF. Variable domain in full (rest from reference TRBV9 and TRBJ1-2): DSGVTQTPKHLITATGQRVTLRCSPRSGDLSVYWYQQSLDQGLQFLIQYYNGEERAKGNILERFSAQQFPDLHSELNLSSLELGDSALYFCASSTGTGVRYGYTFGSGTRLTVV.